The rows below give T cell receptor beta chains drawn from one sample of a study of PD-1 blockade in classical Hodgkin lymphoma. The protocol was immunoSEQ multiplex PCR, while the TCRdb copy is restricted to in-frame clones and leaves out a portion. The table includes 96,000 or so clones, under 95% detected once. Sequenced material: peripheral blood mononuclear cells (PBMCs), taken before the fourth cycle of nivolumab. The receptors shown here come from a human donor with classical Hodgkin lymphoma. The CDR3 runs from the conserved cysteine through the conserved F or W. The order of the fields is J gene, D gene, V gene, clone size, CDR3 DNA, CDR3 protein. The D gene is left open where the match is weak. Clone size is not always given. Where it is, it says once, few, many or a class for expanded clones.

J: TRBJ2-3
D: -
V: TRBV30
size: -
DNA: TGTGCCTGGCAGAGGGGTGGCAGCACAGATACGCAGTATTTT
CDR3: CAWQRGGSTDTQYF

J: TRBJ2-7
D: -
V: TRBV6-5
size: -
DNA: TGTGCCAGCAGGGGACTGAGCTCCTACGAGCAGTACTTC
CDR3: CASRGLSSYEQYF

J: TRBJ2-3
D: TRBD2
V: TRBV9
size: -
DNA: TGTGCCAGCAGCGTAACGTCCGGCGGGAGATCCTCAGATACGCAGTATTTT
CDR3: CASSVTSGGRSSDTQYF

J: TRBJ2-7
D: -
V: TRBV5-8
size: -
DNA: TGTGCCAGCAGGTACCGAGGGGCGAGCGAGCAGTACTTC
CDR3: CASRYRGASEQYF

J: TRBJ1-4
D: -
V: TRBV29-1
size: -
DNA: TGCAGCGTTGAACTCAGGGGAGTAGAAAAACTGTTTTTT
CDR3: CSVELRGVEKLFF

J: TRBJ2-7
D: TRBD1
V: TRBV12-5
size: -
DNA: TGTGCTAGTGGTTTGGGCACACAGGGGGAGCAGTACTTC
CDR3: CASGLGTQGEQYF

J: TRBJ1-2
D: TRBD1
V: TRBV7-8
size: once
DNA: TGTGCCAGCAGCGTGGGACAGCTTTATGGCTACACCTTC
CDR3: CASSVGQLYGYTF

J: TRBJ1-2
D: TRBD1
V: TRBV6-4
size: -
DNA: TGTGCCAGCAGTGACAGTCGACAGGGTGATGGCTACACCTTC
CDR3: CASSDSRQGDGYTF

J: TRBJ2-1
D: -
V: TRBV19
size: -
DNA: TGTGCCAGTAGTATCAACAGGGCTGATGAGCAGTTCTTC
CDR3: CASSINRADEQFF

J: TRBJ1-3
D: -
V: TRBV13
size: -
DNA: TGTGCCAGCAGCTTGGGACGTTACTCTGGAAACACCATATATTTT
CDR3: CASSLGRYSGNTIYF

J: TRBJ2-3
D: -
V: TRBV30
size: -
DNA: TGTGCCTGGAGTAGCGGATCCACAGATACGCAGTATTTT
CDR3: CAWSSGSTDTQYF

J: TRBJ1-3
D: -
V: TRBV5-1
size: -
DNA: TGCGCCAGCAGCCCGGACTCCGGTTCTGGAAACACCATATATTTT
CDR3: CASSPDSGSGNTIYF

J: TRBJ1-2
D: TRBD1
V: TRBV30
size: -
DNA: TGTGCCTGGAGGGAAACAGGGGTCTATGGCTACACCTTC
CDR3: CAWRETGVYGYTF

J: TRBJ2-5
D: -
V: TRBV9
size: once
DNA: TGTGCCAGCAGCCCCGCCCCGGTAGAGACCCAGTACTTC
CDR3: CASSPAPVETQYF

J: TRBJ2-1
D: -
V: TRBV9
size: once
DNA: TGTGCCAGCAGCGCATTAGAAGTCTCCTACAATGAGCAGTTCTTC
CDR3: CASSALEVSYNEQFF

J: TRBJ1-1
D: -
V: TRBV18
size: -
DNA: TGTGCCAGCTCACCGGCGACATATGCTCTAAACACTGAAGCTTTCTTT
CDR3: CASSPATYALNTEAFF

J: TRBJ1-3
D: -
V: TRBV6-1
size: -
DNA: TGTGCCAGCAGTGGAGGGGAAAGCTCTGGAAACACCATATATTTT
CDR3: CASSGGESSGNTIYF

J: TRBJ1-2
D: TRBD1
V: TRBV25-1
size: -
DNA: TGTGCCAGCAGTGGCGCCCCCGGGGACAGCTATGGCTACACCTTC
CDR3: CASSGAPGDSYGYTF

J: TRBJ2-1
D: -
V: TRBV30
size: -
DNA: TGTGCCTGGAGTGTAATCGGGGGCAATGAGCAGTTCTTC
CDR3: CAWSVIGGNEQFF

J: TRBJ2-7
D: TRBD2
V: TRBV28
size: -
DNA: TGTGCCAGCAGCCCGTTACCGGGACTAGAAACCTACGAGCAGTACTTC
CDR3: CASSPLPGLETYEQYF

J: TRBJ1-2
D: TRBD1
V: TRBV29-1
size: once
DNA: TGCAGCGTTGAGGACAGGGGCTATGGCTACACCTTC
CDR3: CSVEDRGYGYTF

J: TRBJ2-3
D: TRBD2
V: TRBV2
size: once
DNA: TGTGCCAGCAGGGGACTAGCAGCAGATACGCAGTATTTT
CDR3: CASRGLAADTQYF

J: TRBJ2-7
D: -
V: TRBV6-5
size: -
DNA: TGTGCCAGCAGTTCCCCACAGGGCGCCGAGCAGTACTTC
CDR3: CASSSPQGAEQYF

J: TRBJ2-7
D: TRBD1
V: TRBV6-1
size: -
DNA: TGTGCCAGCAACGACGAGGGCAGGGGGTCCGGGGAGAAGTACTTC
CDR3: CASNDEGRGSGEKYF

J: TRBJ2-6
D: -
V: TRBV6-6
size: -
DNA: TGTGCCAGCACTGGAATCTCTGGGGCCAACGTCCTGACTTTC
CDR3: CASTGISGANVLTF

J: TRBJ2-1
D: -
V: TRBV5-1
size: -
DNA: TGCGCCAGCAGCTTGGGCCTTTTTCCCTACAATGAGCAGTTCTTC
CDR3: CASSLGLFPYNEQFF

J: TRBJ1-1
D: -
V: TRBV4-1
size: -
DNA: TGCGCCAGCAGCCAAGAAGGGTGGAGACAGACGAACACTGAAGCTTTCTTT
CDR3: CASSQEGWRQTNTEAFF

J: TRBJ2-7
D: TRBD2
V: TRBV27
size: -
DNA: TGTGCCAGCAGTGGGGTTACAGCGGGGACCACCCGCTACCGGCAGTACTTC
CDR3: CASSGVTAGTTRYRQYF

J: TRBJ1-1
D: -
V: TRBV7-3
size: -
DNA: TGTGCCAGCAGCGCGGGCCATAGCTACACTGAAGCTTTCTTT
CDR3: CASSAGHSYTEAFF

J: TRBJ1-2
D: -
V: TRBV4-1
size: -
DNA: TGCGCCAGCAGCCAAGACGAGAAACACACCTTC
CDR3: CASSQDEKHTF

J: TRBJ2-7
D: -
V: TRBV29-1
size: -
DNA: TGCAGCGTTGAAGGGGCGAGGGGGAGGACCTACGAGCAGTACTTC
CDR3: CSVEGARGRTYEQYF

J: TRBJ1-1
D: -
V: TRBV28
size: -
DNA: TGTGCCAGCACCTGGGACGGTGGTTTCACTGAAGCTTTCTTT
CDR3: CASTWDGGFTEAFF

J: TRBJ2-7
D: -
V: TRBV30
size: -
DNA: TGTGCCTGGACCGAGGGGGGGAGCTCCTACGAGCAGTACTTC
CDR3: CAWTEGGSSYEQYF

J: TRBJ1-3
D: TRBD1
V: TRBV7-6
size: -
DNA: TGTGCCAGCAGCTTATCAGGACAGGGCTTAGACACCATATATTTT
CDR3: CASSLSGQGLDTIYF

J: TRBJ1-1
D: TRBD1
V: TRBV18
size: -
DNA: TGTGCCAGCTCACGGAGCGGGACAGACACTGAAGCTTTCTTT
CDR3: CASSRSGTDTEAFF

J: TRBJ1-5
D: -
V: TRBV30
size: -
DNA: TGTGCCTGGAGTATTGACAGCAATCAGCCCCAGCATTTT
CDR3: CAWSIDSNQPQHF

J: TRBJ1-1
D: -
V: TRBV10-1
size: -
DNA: TGCGCCAGCAGTGAAAAGGGATCGGGCACTGAAGCTTTCTTT
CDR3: CASSEKGSGTEAFF

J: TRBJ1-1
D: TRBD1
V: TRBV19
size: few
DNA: TGTGCCAGTAAGTTGGCAGGGGGGACTGAAGCTTTCTTT
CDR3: CASKLAGGTEAFF

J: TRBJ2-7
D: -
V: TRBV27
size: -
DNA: TGTGCCAGCAAAGCGGCCTCCTACGAGCAGTACTTC
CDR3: CASKAASYEQYF

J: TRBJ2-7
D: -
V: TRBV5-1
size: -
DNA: TGCGCCAGCAGCCAGGAGGGCCGGTTCGAGCAGTACTTC
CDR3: CASSQEGRFEQYF

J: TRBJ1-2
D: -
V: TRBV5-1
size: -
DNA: TGCGCCAGCAGCTTGGAGTGGGCAGCAAACTATGGCTACACCTTC
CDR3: CASSLEWAANYGYTF

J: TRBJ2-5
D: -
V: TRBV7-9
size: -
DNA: TGTGCCAGCAGCTTGCAAGAGACCCAGTACTTC
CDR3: CASSLQETQYF

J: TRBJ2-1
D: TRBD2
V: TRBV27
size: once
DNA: TGTGCCAGCATCGGGGGGGCCCCAACCCAATACAATGAGCAGTTCTTC
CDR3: CASIGGAPTQYNEQFF

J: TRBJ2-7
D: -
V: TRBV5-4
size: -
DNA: TGTGCCAGCAGCCCGCTTACAGGGAGCTCCTACGAGCAGTACTTC
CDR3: CASSPLTGSSYEQYF

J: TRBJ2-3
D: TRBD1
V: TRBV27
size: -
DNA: TGTGCCAGCAGTCCCCAGACAGGGGGCACAGATACGCAGTATTTT
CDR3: CASSPQTGGTDTQYF

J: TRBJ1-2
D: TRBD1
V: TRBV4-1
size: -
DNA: TGCGCCAGCAGCCAAATTGGGCAGGGGGACTATGGCTACACCTTC
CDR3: CASSQIGQGDYGYTF

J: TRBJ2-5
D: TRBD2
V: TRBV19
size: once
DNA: TGTGCCAGTAGTATCGGGGGGGCCCAGCCCCAAGAGACCCAGTACTTC
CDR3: CASSIGGAQPQETQYF

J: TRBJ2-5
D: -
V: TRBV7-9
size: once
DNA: TGTGCCAGCAGCTTCGGGCAGACCCAGTACTTC
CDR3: CASSFGQTQYF

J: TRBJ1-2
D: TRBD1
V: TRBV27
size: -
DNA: TGTGCCAGCAGTCTAACAGGGGGCGTTAATGGCTACACCTTC
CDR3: CASSLTGGVNGYTF

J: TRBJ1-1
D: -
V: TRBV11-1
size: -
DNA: TGTGCCAGCAGCTTAGATAGGGACACTGAAGCTTTCTTT
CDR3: CASSLDRDTEAFF

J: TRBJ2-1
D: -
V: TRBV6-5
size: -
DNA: TGTGCCAGCAGCTCAGGGTGGGAGCAGTTCTTC
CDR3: CASSSGWEQFF

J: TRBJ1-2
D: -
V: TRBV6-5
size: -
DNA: TGTGCCAGCATCGGGGGATCTGGCTACACCTTC
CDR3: CASIGGSGYTF

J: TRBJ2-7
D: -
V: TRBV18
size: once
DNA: TGTGCCAGCTCACCTTCCGGCGGGGCCTACGAGCAGTACTTC
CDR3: CASSPSGGAYEQYF

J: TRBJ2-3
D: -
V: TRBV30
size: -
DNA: TGTGCCTGGAGTTTGGGCCGCGATACGCAGTATTTT
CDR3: CAWSLGRDTQYF